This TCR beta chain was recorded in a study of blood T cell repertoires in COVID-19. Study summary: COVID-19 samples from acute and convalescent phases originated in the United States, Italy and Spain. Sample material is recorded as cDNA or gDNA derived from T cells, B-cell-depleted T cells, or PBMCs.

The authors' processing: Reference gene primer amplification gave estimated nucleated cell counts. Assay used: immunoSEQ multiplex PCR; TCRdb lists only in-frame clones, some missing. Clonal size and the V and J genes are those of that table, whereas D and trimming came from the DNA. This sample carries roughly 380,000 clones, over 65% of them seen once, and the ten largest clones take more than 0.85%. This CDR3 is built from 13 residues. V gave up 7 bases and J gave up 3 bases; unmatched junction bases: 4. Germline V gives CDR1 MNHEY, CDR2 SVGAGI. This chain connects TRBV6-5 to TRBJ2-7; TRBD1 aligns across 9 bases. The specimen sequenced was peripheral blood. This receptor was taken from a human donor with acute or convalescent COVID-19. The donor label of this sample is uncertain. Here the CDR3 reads CASKPGQGYEQYF. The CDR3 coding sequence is TGTGCCAGCAAACCGGGACAGGGCTACGAGCAGTACTTC.